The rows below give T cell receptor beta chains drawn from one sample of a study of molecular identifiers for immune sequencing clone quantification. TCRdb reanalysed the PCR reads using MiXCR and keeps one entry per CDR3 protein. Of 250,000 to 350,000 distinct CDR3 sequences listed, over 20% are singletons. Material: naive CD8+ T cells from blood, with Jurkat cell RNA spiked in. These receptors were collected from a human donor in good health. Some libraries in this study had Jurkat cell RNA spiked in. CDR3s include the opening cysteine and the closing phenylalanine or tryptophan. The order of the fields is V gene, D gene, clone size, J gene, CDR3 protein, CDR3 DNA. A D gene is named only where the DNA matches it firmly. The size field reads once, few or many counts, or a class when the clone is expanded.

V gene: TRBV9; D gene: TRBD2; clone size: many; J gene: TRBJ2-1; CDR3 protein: CASSKTSGGNYYNEQFF; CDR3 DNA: TGTGCCAGCAGCAAGACTAGCGGGGGTAATTACTACAATGAGCAGTTCTTC
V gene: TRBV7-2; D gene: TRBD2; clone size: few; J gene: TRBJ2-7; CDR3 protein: CASSTERLAGGFYEQYF; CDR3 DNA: TGTGCCAGCAGCACGGAGCGTCTAGCGGGGGGCTTTTACGAGCAGTACTTC
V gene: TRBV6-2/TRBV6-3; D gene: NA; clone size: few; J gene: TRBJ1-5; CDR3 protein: CASSYSDLLPNQPQHF; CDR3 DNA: TGTGCCAGCAGTTACTCGGATCTACTACCCAATCAGCCCCAGCATTTT
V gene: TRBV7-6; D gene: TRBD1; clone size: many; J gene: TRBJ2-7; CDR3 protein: CASSPGQGYSYEQYF; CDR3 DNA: TGTGCCAGTAGCCCGGGACAGGGGTATTCCTACGAGCAGTACTTC
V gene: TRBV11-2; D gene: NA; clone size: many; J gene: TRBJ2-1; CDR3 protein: CASSLNTGVYYNEQFF; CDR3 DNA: TGTGCCAGCAGCTTAAATACGGGAGTATATTACAATGAGCAGTTCTTC
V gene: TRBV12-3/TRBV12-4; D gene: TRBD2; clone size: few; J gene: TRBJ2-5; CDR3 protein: CASSPPGLAGETQYF; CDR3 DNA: TGTGCCAGCAGTCCCCCGGGACTAGCGGGAGAGACCCAGTACTTC
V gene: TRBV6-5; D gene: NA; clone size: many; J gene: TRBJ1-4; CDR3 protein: CASSYRGKNEKLFF; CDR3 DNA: TGTGCCAGCAGTTACAGGGGCAAGAATGAAAAACTGTTTTTT
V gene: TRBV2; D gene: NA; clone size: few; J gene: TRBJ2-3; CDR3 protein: CASSGGLEGPDTDTQYF; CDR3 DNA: TGTGCCAGCAGTGGTGGTTTAGAGGGGCCCGACACAGATACGCAGTATTTT
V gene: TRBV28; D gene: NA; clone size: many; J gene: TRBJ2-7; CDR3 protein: CASTPGPYEQYF; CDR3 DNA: TGTGCCAGCACCCCGGGCCCCTACGAGCAGTACTTC
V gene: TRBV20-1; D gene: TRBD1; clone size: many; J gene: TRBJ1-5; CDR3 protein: CSADGTGNQPQHF; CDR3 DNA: TGCAGTGCGGACGGGACAGGCAATCAGCCCCAGCATTTT
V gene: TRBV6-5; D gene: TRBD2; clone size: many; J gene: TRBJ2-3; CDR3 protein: CASSYLAVPTPDTQYF; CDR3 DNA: TGTGCCAGCAGTTACCTAGCGGTCCCGACCCCAGATACGCAGTATTTT